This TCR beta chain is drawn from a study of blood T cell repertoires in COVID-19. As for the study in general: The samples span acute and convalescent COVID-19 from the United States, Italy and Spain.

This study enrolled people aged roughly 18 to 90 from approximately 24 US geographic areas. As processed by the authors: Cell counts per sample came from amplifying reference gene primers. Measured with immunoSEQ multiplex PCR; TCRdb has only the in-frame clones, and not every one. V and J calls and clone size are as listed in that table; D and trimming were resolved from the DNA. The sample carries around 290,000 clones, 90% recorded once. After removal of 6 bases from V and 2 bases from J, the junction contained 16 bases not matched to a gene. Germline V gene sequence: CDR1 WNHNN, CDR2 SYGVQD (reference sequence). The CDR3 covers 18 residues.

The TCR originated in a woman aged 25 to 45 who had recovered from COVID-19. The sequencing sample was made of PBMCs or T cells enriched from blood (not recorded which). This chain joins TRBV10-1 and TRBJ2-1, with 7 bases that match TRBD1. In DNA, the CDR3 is TGCGCCAGCAGCGGACAGGCGAGTACGGCGGGCCCCTACAATGAGCAGTTCTTC. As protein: CASSGQASTAGPYNEQFF.